What follows are 18 T cell receptor beta chains derived from one specimen sequenced in a study of vaccination and CD4 T cells after COVID-19. These receptors have no identified antigens. The study sequenced cultured CD4+ T cell DNA using the Oncomine TCR Beta short-read assay. MiXCR, applied by TCRdb to the PCR reads, yields one record per CDR3 protein. Altogether roughly 13,000 distinct CDR3 sequences are present, approximately 53% being singletons, with the ten largest covering 28%. Documented treatment: approximately 9-day PBMC culture with coronavirus spike peptide pools or control peptides (ViraFEST assay). The sample was CD4+ T cells from blood, cultured in vitro. These receptors all come from a human donor who had recovered from COVID-19.

This chain joins TRBV5-5 and TRBJ2-3; D is uncertain. The germline gives CDR1 SGHKS, CDR2 YYEKEE (reference sequence). The V and J ends lost 4 bases and 0 bases respectively, with 3 bases between them. CDR3 length equals 12 residues. CDR3 protein: CASSRSTDTQYF. DNA for the CDR3: TGTGCCAGCAGCCGGAGCACAGATACGCAGTATTTT.

In DNA, the CDR3 is TGTGCCAGCAGTTACCCGGGGGAATCCTATGGCTACACCTTC. It encodes CASSYPGESYGYTF. The chain carries TRBV6-2 or TRBV6-3 and TRBJ1-2; TRBD1 might be the D (5 bases). V lost 2 bases and J 4 bases, leaving 11 bases between the germline ends. The CDR3 runs to 14 residues. Per the germline V gene, CDR1 is MNHEY and CDR2 is SVGEGT.

The CDR3 sequence: CSARPRRGLAGLRYF. In DNA, the CDR3 is TGCAGTGCTAGACCCCGAAGGGGACTAGCGGGACTACGGTACTTC. The V call is TRBV20-1, the J call TRBJ2-4, with 13 bases aligning to TRBD2. From germline, CDR1 is DFQATT and CDR2 SNEGSKA (reference sequence). This CDR3 comprises 15 residues. V lost 2 bases and J lost 15; bases outside the gene matches: 13.

This clonotype has a handful of counts. The gene calls are TRBV7-2 and TRBJ2-3; 15 positions match TRBD2. Unmatched junction bases numbered 6, after V lost 3 bases and J lost 5 bases. The germline V gene has CDR1 SGHTA and CDR2 FQGNSA. The CDR3 is 17 amino acids. DNA of the CDR3: TGTGCCAGCAGCTTGGCTCCGGGACTAGCGGGGGGAGATACGCAGTATTTT. Amino acids: CASSLAPGLAGGDTQYF.

The chain joins TRBV12-3 or TRBV12-4 to TRBJ2-7; D gene uncertain. The CDR3 contains 13 residues. V lost 4 bases, J lost 3 bases, and 10 bases lay in between. The CDR3 DNA follows: TGTGCCAGCAGTTCCCCAAGGAGCTACGAGCAGTACTTC. As protein: CASSSPRSYEQYF.

This clonotype was recorded once. The chain recombines TRBV6-2 or TRBV6-3 with TRBJ1-1, with D maybe TRBD1 (6 bases). Germline assignment: CDR1 MNHEY and CDR2 SVGEGT. With 7 bases removed from V and 7 bases from J, the gap between germline ends came to 19 bases. The CDR3 loop spans 14 amino acids. This chain's CDR3 is CASTQWGQDREAFF. In nucleotides, the CDR3 is TGTGCCAGCACTCAATGGGGGCAGGACCGTGAAGCTTTCTTT.

The chain joins TRBV20-1 to TRBJ2-3; TRBD1 might be the D (6 bases). V shed 1 base and J shed 2 bases, with 19 bases lying between them. The germline V gene encodes CDR1 DFQATT and CDR2 SNEGSKA (reference sequence). The CDR3 has 17 amino acids. CDR3 sequence reads: CSARGLQGLPSTDTQYF. Written as DNA, the CDR3 is TGCAGTGCTAGAGGCTTACAGGGCCTACCCTCCACAGATACGCAGTATTTT.

The chain uses TRBV11-2 and TRBJ2-7; 7 bases map to TRBD1. The germline gives CDR1 SGHAT, CDR2 FQNNGV. This CDR3 spans 17 amino acids. J gave up 2 bases and V 4 bases, and 14 bases lay outside the gene matches. The CDR3 protein is CASSSEFGDRDPYEQYF. The CDR3, as DNA: TGTGCCAGCAGCTCGGAATTCGGCGACAGGGATCCCTACGAGCAGTACTTC. The full variable domain, with the rest looked up from reference TRBV11-2 and TRBJ2-7, is EAGVAQSPRYKIIEKRQSVAFWCNPISGHATLYWYQQILGQGPKLLIQFQNNGVVDDSQLPKDRFSAERLKGVDSTLKIQPAKLEDSAVYLCASSSEFGDRDPYEQYFGPGTRLTVT.

This clonotype was counted only a few times. The rearrangement uses TRBV6-5 and TRBJ1-1; D unresolved. The CDR3 has 15 amino acids. Per the germline V gene, CDR1 is MNHEY and CDR2 is SVGAGI. V lost 0 bases, J lost 1 base, and 9 bases lay in between. The CDR3 sequence is CASSYSGSGNTEAFF. The DNA for the CDR3 is TGTGCCAGCAGTTACTCAGGCAGCGGGAACACTGAAGCTTTCTTT.

This rearrangement joins TRBV28 to TRBJ2-1; 11 nucleotides match TRBD2. This CDR3 spans 16 amino acids. Germline V gives CDR1 MDHEN, CDR2 SYDVKM. After removal of 6 bases from V and 6 bases from J, the junction contained 10 bases not matched to a gene. CDR3 residues: CASSPAGTSGLNEQFF. The CDR3 bases are TGTGCCAGCAGCCCGGCCGGGACTAGCGGTCTCAATGAGCAGTTCTTC.

This clonotype was counted between two and nine times. This chain links TRBV19 with TRBJ1-6, with D uncertain. The CDR3 is 13 residues long. The V end was cut by 7 bases, the J end by 10 bases, with 14 bases between. CDR1 is LNHDA, CDR2 SQIVND, per germline (reference sequence). The CDR3, as DNA: TGTGCCAGTAAGCGGGGAAATGGATCACCCCTCCACTTT. Translated, it gives CASKRGNGSPLHF.

The chain is built from TRBV2 and TRBJ2-3; D unclear. CDR3 length: 13 residues. Per germline, CDR1 SNHLY and CDR2 FYNNEI. Between the trimmed V and J ends, which lost 6 bases and 1 base, there was a span of 8 bases. The CDR3 DNA is TGTGCCAGCAGGTGGTACCGCACAGATACGCAGTATTTT. It translates to CASRWYRTDTQYF.

The chain recombines TRBV7-3 with TRBJ2-5; D is unresolved. V shed 1 base and J shed 2 bases, with 8 bases lying between them. Germline-derived CDR1 and CDR2 are SGHTA and FQGTGA. The CDR3 has 14 residues. For the CDR3, the DNA is TGTGCCAGCAGCTTAAGGGGTCCGCAAGAGACCCAGTACTTC. Translating it yields CASSLRGPQETQYF.

V is TRBV20-1 and J is TRBJ1-4, with 8 nucleotides matching TRBD1. Germline CDR1 and CDR2: DFQATT and SNEGSKA (reference sequence). This CDR3 is built from 14 residues. The V gene end was trimmed by 6 bases and the J gene end by 7 bases; junction bases not matched to a gene: 10. CDR3 nucleotides: TGCAGTGCCGAGCGACAGGGGAGTCCTGAAAAACTGTTTTTT. It is translated as CSAERQGSPEKLFF.

This clonotype qualifies as large. The rearrangement uses TRBV20-1 and TRBJ1-6, with D unresolved. CDR3 size: 12 residues. Germline CDR1 is DFQATT and CDR2 is SNEGSKA (reference sequence). The V end was cut by 6 bases, the J end by 8 bases, with 11 bases between. The DNA for the CDR3 is TGCAGTGCCCAGGCAGATGATTCACCCCTCCACTTT. Its translation: CSAQADDSPLHF.

This chain links TRBV7-2 with TRBJ1-2; TRBD1 might be the D (6 bases). Germline V gene lookup returns CDR1 SGHTA and CDR2 FQGNSA. CDR3 size: 16 residues. Trimming stripped 1 base from V and 4 bases from J, with 16 bases between. CDR3 sequence reads: CASSLVIGQGTYGYTF. The DNA of the CDR3 is TGTGCCAGCAGCTTAGTTATAGGTCAGGGGACCTATGGCTACACCTTC. The whole variable domain, remainder taken from reference TRBV7-2 and TRBJ1-2, is GAGVSQSPSNKVTEKGKDVELRCDPISGHTALYWYRQSLGQGLEFLIYFQGNSAPDKSGLPSDRFSAERTGGSVSTLTIQRTQQEDSAVYLCASSLVIGQGTYGYTFGSGTRLTVV.

This rearrangement joins TRBV19 to TRBJ2-1; TRBD1 aligns across 10 bases. Trimming removed 3 bases from V and 8 bases from J; junction bases left unmatched: 7. Germline CDR1 is LNHDA and CDR2 is SQIVND (reference sequence). The CDR3 length is 15 residues. CDR3 amino acids: CASSMGQGYDDEQFF. The CDR3 bases are TGTGCCAGTAGTATGGGACAGGGGTATGACGATGAGCAGTTCTTC.

This clonotype was recorded once. The rearrangement links TRBV4-1 to TRBJ1-6; unclear D gene. Between the trimmed V and J ends, which lost 1 base and 0 bases, there was a span of 13 bases. Germline lookup yields CDR1 MGHRA and CDR2 YSYEKL. This CDR3 region has 18 residues. Here the CDR3 DNA reads TGCGCCAGCAGCCAAGGGACCGCCTTGGGCTCCTATAATTCACCCCTCCACTTT. Its protein product is CASSQGTALGSYNSPLHF.